This is a list of T cell receptor beta chains from one sample in a study of T cell changes during pregnancy in multiple sclerosis. Repertoires were generated with immunoSEQ multiplex PCR, while TCRdb's copy carries only in-frame clones and drops some. The sample yields about 38,000 clones, 92% seen once. The sequenced sample was CD8+ T cells from peripheral blood mononuclear cells, obtained in the third trimester of pregnancy. The origin of the receptors is a female donor with multiple sclerosis, enrolled in a pregnancy study. Both conserved end residues are part of each CDR3. D genes are given only for firm matches. Clone size is given for some rows only: seen once, a few or many times, or a class if the clone is expanded.

CDR3aa	CDR3nt	v_gene	d_gene	j_gene	abundance
CASSQVTRLAGGTGELFF	TGCGCCAGCAGCCAAGTCACCCGGCTAGCGGGAGGCACCGGGGAGCTGTTTTTT	TRBV4-1	TRBD2	TRBJ2-2	NA
CAGTPRQGADIQYF	TGTGCCGGAACCCCCCGGCAGGGGGCGGACATTCAGTACTTC	TRBV2	TRBD1	TRBJ2-4	NA
CATRDRDYEQYF	TGTGCCACCCGCGACAGGGACTACGAGCAGTACTTC	TRBV15	TRBD1	TRBJ2-7	NA
CASSYGTSGRVDEQFF	TGTGCCAGCAGTTACGGTACTAGCGGGAGAGTCGATGAGCAGTTCTTC	TRBV6-5	TRBD2	TRBJ2-1	NA
CASSKCLRTQFF	TGTGCCAGCAGCAAATGCCTCAGGACACAGTTCTTC	TRBV21-1	NA	TRBJ2-1	NA
CASSSILAGRSTDTQYF	TGCGCCAGCAGCTCTATACTAGCGGGGAGAAGCACAGATACGCAGTATTTT	TRBV5-1	TRBD2	TRBJ2-3	NA
CASQRGGSPNEQFF	TGTGCCAGCCAAAGGGGGGGCAGCCCAAATGAGCAGTTCTTC	TRBV19	NA	TRBJ2-1	NA
CASSPTGTSVYEQYF	TGTGCCAGCAGCCCGACCGGGACTAGCGTATACGAGCAGTACTTC	TRBV9	TRBD2	TRBJ2-7	NA
CASSLVYKGSRDTEAFF	TGTGCCAGCAGCTTAGTCTATAAAGGGAGTAGGGACACTGAAGCTTTCTTT	TRBV7-6	NA	TRBJ1-1	few
CASSLRREGFPYTF	TGTGCCAGCAGTTTACGGCGGGAGGGATTTCCCTACACCTTC	TRBV27	NA	TRBJ1-2	NA
CSVELRDIFDEQYF	TGCAGCGTTGAACTAAGGGACATTTTCGACGAGCAGTACTTC	TRBV29-1	NA	TRBJ2-7	once
CASSQGPGREGADTQYF	TGTGCCAGCAGCCAAGGCCCTGGGCGGGAGGGCGCAGATACGCAGTATTTT	TRBV4-2	TRBD2	TRBJ2-3	NA
CASSVAAGTASSPNYGYTF	TGTGCCAGCAGCGTAGCTGCCGGGACTGCAAGTTCCCCTAACTATGGCTACACCTTC	TRBV9	NA	TRBJ1-2	NA
CASSGTGGNTGELFF	TGTGCCAGCAGTGGGACAGGGGGCAACACCGGGGAGCTGTTTTTT	TRBV6-4	TRBD1	TRBJ2-2	NA
CASSEYGTGEWSTEAFF	TGTGCCAGCAGTGAGTACGGGACAGGGGAGTGGAGCACTGAAGCTTTCTTT	TRBV2	TRBD1	TRBJ1-1	NA
CASSLGRQGLPYEQYF	TGCGCCAGCAGCTTGGGTCGGCAGGGGTTGCCCTACGAGCAGTACTTC	TRBV5-1	NA	TRBJ2-7	NA
CARRPVTYPYEQYF	TGTGCCAGAAGGCCCGTAACTTACCCCTACGAGCAGTACTTC	TRBV5-3	NA	TRBJ2-7	NA
CASSQRTSGLTDTQYF	TGCGCCAGCAGCCAAAGGACTAGCGGACTCACAGATACGCAGTATTTT	TRBV5-1	TRBD2	TRBJ2-3	NA
CSVVSSAFPRADTQYF	TGCAGCGTTGTGTCTAGCGCCTTCCCACGGGCAGATACGCAGTATTTT	TRBV29-1	NA	TRBJ2-3	NA
CASSPGLDPSYEQYF	TGTGCCAGCAGCCCAGGACTGGACCCCTCCTACGAGCAGTACTTC	TRBV7-3	NA	TRBJ2-7	NA
CSVELAGDQDETQYF	TGCAGCGTTGAACTAGCGGGAGATCAGGATGAGACCCAGTACTTC	TRBV29-1	TRBD2	TRBJ2-5	NA
CASSQGLTSGKNTGELFF	TGCGCCAGCAGCCAAGGGTTAACGAGCGGGAAGAACACCGGGGAGCTGTTTTTT	TRBV4-3	TRBD2	TRBJ2-2	NA
CASSPNWQLETQYF	TGCGCCAGCAGCCCCAATTGGCAATTGGAGACCCAGTACTTC	TRBV4-3	NA	TRBJ2-5	NA
CSARDRAYNEQFF	TGCAGCGCCCGGGACAGGGCTTACAATGAGCAGTTCTTC	TRBV29-1	TRBD1	TRBJ2-1	NA
CASSRTGFGGEAFF	TGTGCCAGCAGTAGAACAGGGTTTGGTGGTGAAGCTTTCTTT	TRBV9	NA	TRBJ1-1	once
CASSISTSTGELFF	TGTGCCAGTAGTATCAGTACCTCGACCGGGGAGCTGTTTTTT	TRBV19	NA	TRBJ2-2	NA
CATGQGARTEAFF	TGTGCCACTGGACAGGGGGCGAGGACTGAAGCTTTCTTT	TRBV19	TRBD1	TRBJ1-1	NA
CASSPYSGNTIYF	TGTGCCAGCAGCCCCTACTCTGGAAACACCATATATTTT	TRBV5-4	NA	TRBJ1-3	once
CASSFEVLNTEAFF	TGTGCCAGCAGCTTTGAGGTCCTGAACACTGAAGCTTTCTTT	TRBV7-8	NA	TRBJ1-1	NA
CASTMTGGEKLFF	TGTGCCAGCACTATGACAGGGGGGGAAAAACTGTTTTTT	TRBV2	TRBD1	TRBJ1-4	NA
CASSTRTSGSYRFF	TGTGCCAGCTCCACCCGGACTAGCGGGAGTTACCGGTTCTTC	TRBV5-4	TRBD2	TRBJ2-1	NA
CATSREGGANYGYTF	TGTGCCACCAGCAGAGAGGGGGGGGCCAACTATGGCTACACCTTC	TRBV15	NA	TRBJ1-2	NA
CASREVAGSSYEQYF	TGTGCCAGCAGGGAGGTGGCGGGAAGCTCCTACGAGCAGTACTTC	TRBV27	NA	TRBJ2-7	NA
CASTHRGDNEQFF	TGTGCCAGCACCCACCGGGGGGACAATGAGCAGTTCTTC	TRBV6-6	TRBD2	TRBJ2-1	NA
CASSPDRAANYGYTF	TGCGCCAGCAGCCCTGACAGAGCAGCTAACTATGGCTACACCTTC	TRBV4-3	NA	TRBJ1-2	NA
CASSDSTAPGNEQFF	TGTGCCAGCAGTGACTCGACAGCGCCAGGGAATGAGCAGTTCTTC	TRBV6-4	NA	TRBJ2-1	few
CASSQDGTANNEQFF	TGCGCCAGCAGCCAAGATGGGACAGCTAACAATGAGCAGTTCTTC	TRBV4-1	TRBD1	TRBJ2-1	NA
CASSLAFGSNTGELFF	TGTGCCAGCAGCTTAGCGTTTGGCTCAAACACCGGGGAGCTGTTTTTT	TRBV11-3	NA	TRBJ2-2	NA
CASSSIRDKNTEAFF	TGTGCCAGCAGCTCGATTAGGGACAAGAACACTGAAGCTTTCTTT	TRBV7-9	NA	TRBJ1-1	NA
CASSSLNEKLFF	TGTGCCAGCAGTTCCCTCAATGAAAAACTGTTTTTT	TRBV27	NA	TRBJ1-4	NA
CASSRGAGGFNEQFF	TGCGCCAGCAGCCGTGGGGCGGGAGGGTTTAATGAGCAGTTCTTC	TRBV4-3	TRBD2	TRBJ2-1	NA
CASSSAQGDRDEQYF	TGTGCCAGCAGCTCAGCCCAGGGGGATCGGGACGAGCAGTACTTC	TRBV4-2	TRBD1	TRBJ2-7	once
CASSQDSGSSYEQYF	TGTGCCAGCAGCCAAGATAGCGGGAGCTCCTACGAGCAGTACTTC	TRBV4-2	TRBD2	TRBJ2-7	NA
CASSVEASGVTNEQFF	TGTGCCAGCAGCGTAGAAGCTAGCGGGGTTACCAATGAGCAGTTCTTC	TRBV9	TRBD2	TRBJ2-1	NA
CSVESAGEGYEQYF	TGCAGCGTTGAATCGGCGGGAGAGGGTTACGAGCAGTACTTC	TRBV29-1	TRBD2	TRBJ2-7	NA
CASSFRTGSTGELFF	TGTGCCAGCAGTTTTAGAACAGGATCCACCGGGGAGCTGTTTTTT	TRBV28	NA	TRBJ2-2	NA
CASNLDTQYF	TGTGCCAGCAACTTAGATACGCAGTATTTT	TRBV2	NA	TRBJ2-3	NA
CASSGGLAGGPTDTQYF	TGTGCCAGCAGCGGGGGACTTGCGGGAGGCCCCACAGATACGCAGTATTTT	TRBV9	TRBD2	TRBJ2-3	NA
CSVEWTGEFYRETQYF	TGCAGCGTTGAGTGGACAGGGGAGTTTTATCGGGAGACCCAGTACTTC	TRBV29-1	TRBD1	TRBJ2-5	NA
CSVVTGGAEAFF	TGCAGCGTTGTGACAGGGGGGGCTGAAGCTTTCTTT	TRBV29-1	TRBD1	TRBJ1-1	NA